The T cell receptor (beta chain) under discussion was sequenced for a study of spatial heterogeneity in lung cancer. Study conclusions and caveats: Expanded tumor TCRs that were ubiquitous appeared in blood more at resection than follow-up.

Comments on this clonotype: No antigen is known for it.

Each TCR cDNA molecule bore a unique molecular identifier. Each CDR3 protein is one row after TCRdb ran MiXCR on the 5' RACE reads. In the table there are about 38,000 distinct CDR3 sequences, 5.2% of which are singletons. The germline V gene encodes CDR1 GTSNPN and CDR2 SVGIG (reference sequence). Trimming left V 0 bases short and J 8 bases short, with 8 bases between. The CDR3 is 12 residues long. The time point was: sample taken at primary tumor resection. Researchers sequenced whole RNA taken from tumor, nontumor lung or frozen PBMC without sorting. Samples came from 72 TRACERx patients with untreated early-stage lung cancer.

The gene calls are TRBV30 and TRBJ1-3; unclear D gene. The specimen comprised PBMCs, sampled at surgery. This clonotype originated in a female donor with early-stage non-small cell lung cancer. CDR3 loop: CAWSVNGDTIYF. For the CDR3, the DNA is TGTGCCTGGAGTGTCAATGGGGACACCATATATTTT.